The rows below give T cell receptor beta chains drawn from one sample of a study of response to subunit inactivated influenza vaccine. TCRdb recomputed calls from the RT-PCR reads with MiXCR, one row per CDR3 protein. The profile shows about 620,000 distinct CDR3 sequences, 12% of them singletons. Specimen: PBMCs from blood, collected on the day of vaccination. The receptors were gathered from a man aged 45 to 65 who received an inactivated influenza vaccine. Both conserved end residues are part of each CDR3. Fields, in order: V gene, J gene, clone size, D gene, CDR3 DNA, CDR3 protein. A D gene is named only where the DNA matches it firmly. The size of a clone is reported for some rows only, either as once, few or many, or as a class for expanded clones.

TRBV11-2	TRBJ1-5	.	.	TGTGCCAGCATACAGGAAAGCAATCAGCCCCAGCATTTT	CASIQESNQPQHF
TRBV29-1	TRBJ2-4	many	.	TGCAGCGTTGAGCGGGTCGACTCCAAAAACATTCAGTACTTC	CSVERVDSKNIQYF
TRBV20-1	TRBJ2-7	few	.	TGCAGTGCTAGAGATCTTATCAACAGCAACTACGAGCAGTACTTC	CSARDLINSNYEQYF
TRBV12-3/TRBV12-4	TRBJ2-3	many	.	TGTGCCAGCAGCCAACAGCCAACTTCCACAGATACGCAGTATTTT	CASSQQPTSTDTQYF
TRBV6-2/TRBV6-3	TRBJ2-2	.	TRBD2	TGTGCCAGCAGATCTAGCGGGGATGTCACCGGGGAGCTGTTTTTT	CASRSSGDVTGELFF
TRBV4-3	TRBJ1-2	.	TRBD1	TGCGCCAGCAGCCACCCCACCCGGGACAGGGGAGGAGGTGGCTACACCTTC	CASSHPTRDRGGGGYTF
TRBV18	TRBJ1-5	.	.	TGTGCCAGCTCACCAATGGCTGGGAATCAGCCCCAGCATTTT	CASSPMAGNQPQHF
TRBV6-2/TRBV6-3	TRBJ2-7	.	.	TGTGCCAGCAGTTACGATTACAGGGCCTACGAGCAGTACTTC	CASSYDYRAYEQYF
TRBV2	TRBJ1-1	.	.	TGTGCCAGCACCCCCTCGCGACAGACTCGAGCTTTCTTT	CASTPSRQTRAFF
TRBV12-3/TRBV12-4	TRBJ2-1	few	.	TGTGCCAGCAGTTTAGCGCCCGAAGGCAATGAGCAGTTCTTC	CASSLAPEGNEQFF
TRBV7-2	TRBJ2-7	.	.	TGTGCCAGCAGCCTATCCGGGGGAAGGCAGTACTTC	CASSLSGGRQYF
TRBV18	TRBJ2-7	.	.	TGTGCCAGCTCACCAAGCCTCTCCGAGCAGTACTTC	CASSPSLSEQYF
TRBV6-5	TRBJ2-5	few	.	TGTGCCAGCAGTTCCCGGGACCCCGAAGAGACCCAGTACTTC	CASSSRDPEETQYF
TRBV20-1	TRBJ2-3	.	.	TGCTGTGCTAGAGATCGCTGGCTAGCAGAGGCGGATACGCAGTATTTT	CCARDRWLAEADTQYF
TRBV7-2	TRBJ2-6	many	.	TGTGCCAGCAGCTTAGGCGTGCGGGTTGCTGGGGCCAACGTCCTGACTTTC	CASSLGVRVAGANVLTF
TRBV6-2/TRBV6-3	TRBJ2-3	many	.	TGTGCCAGCAGTTACTCGATGGGCGAACCGGATACGCAGTATTTT	CASSYSMGEPDTQYF
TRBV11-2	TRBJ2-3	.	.	TGTGCCAGCAGCTTAGGGTGGGCTAGCGTTCTCCAAGGGGATACGCAGTATTTT	CASSLGWASVLQGDTQYF
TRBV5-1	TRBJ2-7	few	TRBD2	TGCGCCAGCAGCCCCCGGGGGGAAGTTAGTGCCGAGCAGTACTTC	CASSPRGEVSAEQYF
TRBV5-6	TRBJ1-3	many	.	TGTGCCAGCAGCCGGGCGAACACCATATATTTT	CASSRANTIYF
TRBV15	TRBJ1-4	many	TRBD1	TGTGCCACCAGCAGAGAGAACAGGGGATCAACTAATGAAAAACTGTTTTTT	CATSRENRGSTNEKLFF
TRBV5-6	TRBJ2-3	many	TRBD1	TGTGCCAGCAGCTTGCTCTTCGGGGACAGGGAGGACCATACGCAGTATTTT	CASSLLFGDREDHTQYF
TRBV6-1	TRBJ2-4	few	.	TGTGCCAGCAGCACCACGGGAGTATTAGGAAACATTCAGTACTTC	CASSTTGVLGNIQYF